The clone carrying this TCR beta chain was detected ten times or more. The antigen remains undetermined. This sample was included in a study of T cells in Graves' hyperthyroidism and ophthalmopathy. Whole-study results and caveats: Most clonotypes that expanded in the thyroid above 0.001 also showed up in blood.

There are 14 residues in the CDR3. V was clipped by 0 bases and J by 7 bases, with 10 bases between them. CDR1 and CDR2 from the germline V gene are LGHDT and YNNKEL (reference sequence). TCR beta CDR3 sequences were amplified from RNA transcripts. The study used the HTBI primer set for a first-round RT-PCR of the TCR CDR3. TCRdb redid the calling of the multiplex PCR reads with MiXCR, one entry per CDR3 protein. The sample lists fewer than 450,000 distinct CDR3 sequences, roughly 13% occurring once. Diagnoses were made from clinical symptoms, serum measures (thyroxine and TRAb), thyroid ultrasound and orbital computed tomography.

The genes are TRBV3-1 and TRBJ2-1; D is uncertain. Sequenced input: blood. The sequence derives from a man aged 45 to 65 with Graves' ophthalmopathy. CDR3: CASSQDDSGNEQFF. In DNA form, the CDR3 reads TGTGCCAGCAGCCAAGATGATTCCGGGAATGAGCAGTTCTTC.